This TCR beta chain was found in a study of blood T cell repertoires in COVID-19. Turning to the study itself: There were acute and convalescent COVID-19 samples, and they came from the United States, Italy and Spain.

This clone was counted once. CDR1 is SGHAT, CDR2 FQDESV, per germline (reference sequence). V lost 6 bases, J lost 3 bases, and 11 bases lay in between. The CDR3 extends over 14 amino acids. The protocol was immunoSEQ multiplex PCR, while the TCRdb copy is restricted to in-frame clones and leaves out a portion. The sample includes fewer than 250,000 clones, approximately 91% of them seen just once. The material sequenced was peripheral blood. This clonotype was sampled from a man aged 40-49 years with acute or convalescent COVID-19. The rearrangement joins TRBV11-1 to TRBJ2-2; no reliable D call. The CDR3 loop is CASRLRWDTGELFF. Here the CDR3 DNA reads TGTGCCAGCAGGCTGCGGTGGGACACCGGGGAGCTGTTTTTT. The variable domain in full, completed from reference TRBV11-1 and TRBJ2-2, reads EAEVAQSPRYKITEKSQAVAFWCDPISGHATLYWYRQILGQGPELLVQFQDESVVDDSQLPKDRFSAERLKGVDSTLKIQPAELGDSAMYLCASRLRWDTGELFFGEGSRLTVL.